This T cell receptor beta chain was sequenced in a study of beta chain features in type 1 diabetes. This CDR3 is built from 13 residues. After removal of 4 bases from V and 9 bases from J, the junction contained 8 bases not matched to a gene. Germline values: CDR1 SGHNT, CDR2 YYREEE (reference sequence). Heparinised blood was drawn once per donor, averaging roughly 120 mL. All sorted populations exceeded 98% purity. In this sample, this clone turned up a few times. Sequenced material consisted of expressed TCRB transcripts (all of the isolated RNA was reverse transcribed). TCRdb keeps only in-frame clones here, not all; method: immunoSEQ multiplex PCR. Here the sample spans more than 300,000 clones, roughly 16% being singletons.

The source is a young woman in good health. The rearrangement links TRBV5-4 to TRBJ2-3, with 7 bases identical to TRBD1. Sequencing was carried out using naive CD4+ T cells from blood. CDR3 nucleotides: TGTGCCAGCAGCCCCAGGGGGACCGAAACGCAGTATTTT. It encodes CASSPRGTETQYF.